Below are 19 T cell receptor beta chains sequenced from a single sample in a study of cytomegalovirus exposure and HLA in healthy donors. It was with 60 Vbeta and 13 Jbeta primers that the PCR ran. Method: immunoSEQ multiplex PCR; TCRdb's copy keeps in-frame clones and lacks some. The data contain approximately 170,000 clones, 68% of them singletons. The sequencing sample was made of PBMCs. The receptors here all came from a woman aged 18-29 years in good health and CMV-seropositive.

The rearrangement joins TRBV18 to TRBJ1-4; TRBD1 aligns across 9 bases. The CDR3 contains 16 residues. The ends lost 3 bases at V and 6 bases at J; junction bases unmatched: 8. Per germline, CDR1 KGHSH and CDR2 LQKENI. CDR3 nucleotide sequence: TGTGCCAGCTCACCTGGAACAGGGGGCGCTTATGAAAAACTGTTTTTT. It encodes CASSPGTGGAYEKLFF.

The chain combines TRBV5-4 with TRBJ2-3, with 7 bases fitting TRBD1. Per the germline V gene, CDR1 is SGHNT and CDR2 is YYREEE (reference sequence). The CDR3 extends over 15 amino acids. V shed 4 bases, J shed 7 bases, and the junction held 12 bases outside the gene matches. CDR3 sequence: CASSPRQGSLNTQYF. In nucleotides, the CDR3 is TGTGCCAGCAGCCCACGACAGGGTTCGTTGAATACGCAGTATTTT.

This clone is a singleton in its sample. The DNA for the CDR3 is TGTGCCAGCAGTCAGCCTTGGGTAGCGGGAGGAATCCAGTTCTTC. Protein: CASSQPWVAGGIQFF. The chain carries TRBV28 and TRBJ2-1, with 10 bases fitting TRBD2. Germline V gives CDR1 MDHEN, CDR2 SYDVKM. This CDR3 is 15 amino acids long. The V and J ends lost 5 bases and 13 bases, in that order; junction bases with no gene match: 14.

This clone was counted at least ten times. The chain joins TRBV6-1 to TRBJ2-1, with TRBD2 matching over 12 bases. The J segment lost 9 bases and the V segment lost 5 bases, leaving 8 bases of the junction unmatched. The CDR3 extends over 15 amino acids. CDR1 and CDR2 from the germline V gene are MNHNS and SASEGT. CDR3 nucleotides: TGTGCCAGCAGTCGACTAGCGGGAGAGAGGGGTGAGCAGTTCTTC. This codes for CASSRLAGERGEQFF.

The V gene is TRBV30, the J gene TRBJ2-5; TRBD2 matches 7 bases. The CDR3 totals 12 residues. V lost 5 bases, J lost 4 bases, and 4 bases stayed unmatched. Germline V gene sequence: CDR1 GTSNPN, CDR2 SVGIG (reference sequence). The CDR3 here is CAWSRELETQYF. The CDR3 bases are TGTGCCTGGTCGCGGGAGTTAGAGACCCAGTACTTC.

This chain joins TRBV2 and TRBJ2-1; D is unresolved. The germline gives CDR1 SNHLY, CDR2 FYNNEI. V gave up 2 bases and J gave up 5 bases, with 16 bases separating them. The CDR3 has 16 residues. In DNA form, the CDR3 reads TGTGCCAGCAGTGAAATACGCGGAACTTCCAACAATGAGCAGTTCTTC. It is translated as CASSEIRGTSNNEQFF.

The chain joins TRBV7-9 to TRBJ1-1; no definite D call. Germline values: CDR1 SEHNR, CDR2 FQNEAQ (reference sequence). Trimming cost V 10 bases and J 0 bases, with 18 bases left between them. CDR3 length: 15 amino acids. CDR3 sequence reads: CATLPTETMNTEAFF. The CDR3 region has the DNA TGTGCCACGCTCCCCACAGAGACCATGAACACTGAAGCTTTCTTT.

V and J are TRBV11-2 and TRBJ1-2; 8 bases map to TRBD1. Germline lookup yields CDR1 SGHAT and CDR2 FQNNGV. J lost 8 bases, V lost 5 bases, and 13 bases had no gene match. CDR3 length: 15 residues. The CDR3 DNA is TGTGCCAGCAGCACAACAGGGACAGGTTTGGTCGGCTACACCTTC. As protein: CASSTTGTGLVGYTF.

This clone occurred once. V usage is TRBV2 and J usage is TRBJ1-6; D remains unclear. CDR1 is SNHLY and CDR2 is FYNNEI in the germline V gene. Trimming pared 7 bases from V and 9 bases from J, leaving 13 bases between. This CDR3 region has 13 residues. CDR3 coding DNA: TGTGCCAGCACCGTAACTTATGGTTCACCCCTCCACTTT. This translates into CASTVTYGSPLHF.

This chain links TRBV11-2 with TRBJ1-3; D possibly corresponds to TRBD1 (5 bases). The germline V gene encodes CDR1 SGHAT and CDR2 FQNNGV. Trimming removed 3 bases at V and 4 bases at J, with 19 bases between. This CDR3 is built from 17 residues. Written as DNA, the CDR3 is TGTGCCAGCAGCTTCGGGGGTGGACGCTGGGGCGGAAACACCATATATTTT. This translates into CASSFGGGRWGGNTIYF. Combining the CDR3 with reference TRBV11-2 and TRBJ1-3 gives the whole variable domain EAGVAQSPRYKIIEKRQSVAFWCNPISGHATLYWYQQILGQGPKLLIQFQNNGVVDDSQLPKDRFSAERLKGVDSTLKIQPAKLEDSAVYLCASSFGGGRWGGNTIYFGEGSWLTVV.

V and J are TRBV7-9 and TRBJ2-1, with 10 bases identical to TRBD1. The V segment lost 3 bases and the J segment 7 bases; nucleotides outside the gene matches: 6. The CDR3 is made up of 15 amino acids. From germline, CDR1 is SEHNR and CDR2 FQNEAQ (reference sequence). The chain's CDR3 is CASSFRDRGANEQFF. CDR3 bases: TGTGCCAGCAGCTTCCGGGACAGGGGCGCAAATGAGCAGTTCTTC.

V and J are TRBV15 and TRBJ2-7, with 9 bases lining up with TRBD1. This CDR3 is built from 15 residues. V shed 1 base and J 3 bases; nucleotides not matched to a gene: 4. CDR1 is LNHNV and CDR2 is YYDKDF in the germline V gene (reference sequence). DNA of the CDR3: TGTGCCACCAGCAGAGGCGGGACAGGGAGCTACGAGCAGTACTTC. It encodes CATSRGGTGSYEQYF.

The sample holds a few counts of this clone. The rearrangement joins TRBV7-9 to TRBJ1-1; the match to TRBD1 covers 7 bases. CDR1 is SEHNR and CDR2 is FQNEAQ in the germline V gene (reference sequence). The CDR3 contains 12 residues. V was clipped by 5 bases and J by 8 bases; unmatched bases: 5. The CDR3 reads CASSTQQGEAFF. The CDR3 nucleotides read TGTGCCAGCAGCACCCAACAGGGGGAAGCTTTCTTT.

The chain carries TRBV11-2 and TRBJ1-1; 7 positions match TRBD1. Germline CDR1 and CDR2: SGHAT and FQNNGV. CDR3 length equals 17 residues. Trimming removed 1 base from V and 3 bases from J; junction bases left unmatched: 11. In DNA, the CDR3 is TGTGCCAGCAGCTTAGCCCAAGGAGGGGGCGCGGACACTGAAGCTTTCTTT. Translating gives CASSLAQGGGADTEAFF.

The genes are TRBV5-1 and TRBJ1-4; D gene ambiguous. Trimming stripped 4 bases from V and 7 bases from J, with 14 bases between. The germline V gene has CDR1 SGHRS and CDR2 YFSETQ. The CDR3 has 14 amino acids. The CDR3 DNA sequence: TGCGCCAGCAGCCGAGCGGGCGGCTCTGAAAAACTGTTTTTT. It is translated as CASSRAGGSEKLFF.

The chain links TRBV28 to TRBJ2-5; D not certain. The germline V gene has CDR1 MDHEN and CDR2 SYDVKM. Between the trimmed V and J ends, which lost 5 bases and 0 bases, there was a span of 19 bases. The CDR3 is made up of 17 amino acids. CDR3 sequence (DNA): TGTGCCAGCAGTCCCCCACGAGCGAGCTCGTACCAAGAGACCCAGTACTTC. It encodes CASSPPRASSYQETQYF.

The gene calls are TRBV10-3 and TRBJ2-2, with TRBD2 as a possible D gene (6 bases). Germline V gene lookup returns CDR1 ENHRY and CDR2 SYGVKD. V dropped 11 bases and J dropped 3 bases, with 13 bases sitting between them. This CDR3 region has 13 residues. The CDR3 protein is CALGTLDTGELFF. Here the CDR3 DNA reads TGTGCCCTCGGGACTCTAGACACCGGGGAGCTGTTTTTT.

The rearrangement joins TRBV5-1 to TRBJ2-7; 7 bases agree with TRBD2. The junction had 3 bases not matched to a gene; V was cut back by 0 bases and J by 3 bases. CDR1 is SGHRS and CDR2 is YFSETQ in the germline V gene. The CDR3 sequence is 14 residues long. This chain's CDR3 is CASSLGLADYEQYF. DNA of the CDR3: TGCGCCAGCAGCTTGGGACTAGCAGACTACGAGCAGTACTTC. Complete variable domain (other parts from reference TRBV5-1 and TRBJ2-7): KAGVTQTPRYLIKTRGQQVTLSCSPISGHRSVSWYQQTPGQGLQFLFEYFSETQRNKGNFPGRFSGRQFSNSRSEMNVSTLELGDSALYLCASSLGLADYEQYFGPGTRLTVT.

This clone was recorded a few times. The chain recombines TRBV19 with TRBJ1-1; D perhaps matches TRBD1 (6 bases). The CDR3 totals 13 residues. V lost 7 bases and J 1 base, leaving 10 bases between the germline ends. Germline V lookup: CDR1 LNHDA, CDR2 SQIVND (reference sequence). The chain's CDR3 is CASNTGSNTEAFF. In nucleotides, the CDR3 is TGTGCCAGTAACACAGGGTCGAACACTGAAGCTTTCTTT.